This T cell receptor (beta chain) was obtained from a study of CD8 T cells in Susac syndrome. The CDR3 contains 13 residues. Per germline, CDR1 GTSNPN and CDR2 SVGIG (reference sequence). V was shortened by 5 bases and J by 0 bases, with 11 bases between the two germline ends. RNA was extracted with the RNeasy kit, and a quantity of about 0.45 to 1 ug was reverse transcribed using random hexamers. MiXCR, applied by TCRdb to the immunoSEQ multiplex PCR reads, yields one record per CDR3 protein. The sample yields 73,000 or so distinct CDR3 sequences, around 96% seen once. The sequenced material came from CD8+ T cells from PBMCs. This clonotype originated in a human donor with multiple sclerosis. This chain joins TRBV30 and TRBJ2-7; D call uncertain. The CDR3, as DNA: TGTGCCTGGCTAACACATGACTCCTACGAGCAGTACTTC. Residues: CAWLTHDSYEQYF.